This TCR beta chain was sequenced in a study of cytomegalovirus exposure and HLA in healthy donors. Study observations and caveats: Most of the TCR beta V segments (in an earlier analysis) were productive either about 87% or about 30% of the time. Among immune exposure information, only CMV serostatus was available.

V lost 2 bases and J lost 5; bases outside the gene matches: 3. The V gene's germline CDR1 is MNHEY and CDR2 SVGAGI. There are 14 residues in the CDR3. PCR employed 60 Vbeta and 13 Jbeta primers. Profiled with immunoSEQ multiplex PCR; TCRdb holds only in-frame clones, not every one. The sample lists about 130,000 clones; less than 80% were seen once. Donors likely had unrecorded immune exposures despite being nominally healthy when sampled. This clone has a single count. What it binds is unknown. The specimen was PBMCs. The source is a man aged 45-60 years in good health and CMV-seronegative. The chain is built from TRBV6-5 and TRBJ1-1; 9 bases align to TRBD1. The CDR3 loop reads CASSYRTGETEAFF. Written as DNA, the CDR3 is TGTGCCAGCAGTTACCGGACAGGGGAAACTGAAGCTTTCTTT.